This T cell receptor (beta chain) is from a study of blood T cell repertoires in COVID-19. Study context: PBMCs, B-cell-depleted T cells, or T cells provided the cDNA or gDNA that made up the material.

V lost 5 bases and J lost 5; bases outside the gene matches: 6. The CDR3 is 15 residues long. Germline CDR1 and CDR2: LNHDA and SQIVND (reference sequence). Participants were aged roughly 18 to 95 years, lived in roughly 23 US areas, and enrolled virtually. Produced via immunoSEQ multiplex PCR; TCRdb's table is partial and in-frame only. The table includes over 300,000 clones, approximately 85% detected once. This clone has a single count. The V and J genes are TRBV19 and TRBJ2-5; 12 bases match TRBD1. This sequence was found in a young man who had recovered from COVID-19. Material for sequencing was PBMCs or T cells enriched from blood (not recorded which). CDR3: CASSPGQGARETQYF. The CDR3 DNA is TGTGCCAGTAGTCCGGGACAGGGGGCAAGGGAGACCCAGTACTTC.